The 17 T cell receptor beta chains given below trace back to one sample, sequenced in a study of identical twins. TCRdb re-called the 5' RACE reads through MiXCR, storing one row per CDR3 protein. The data show 500,000 to 600,000 distinct CDR3 sequences, with approximately 22% seen just once and around 0.9% held by the top ten. The sample was also linked to a second study, of T cells expressing NK-cell markers.

Sample: CD4+ T cells sorted from blood. All receptors come from a young woman in good health.

This clonotype turned up a few times. As DNA, the CDR3 is TGTGCCAGCAGCTTAGAATTCTATGGCTACACCTTC. It translates to CASSLEFYGYTF. The chain employs TRBV11-2 and TRBJ1-2; D call uncertain. Trimming removed 0 bases at V and 4 bases at J, with 3 bases between. CDR1 SGHAT and CDR2 FQNNGV come from the germline V gene. The CDR3 is made up of 12 amino acids.

There are a few counts of this clonotype. This chain links TRBV6-1 with TRBJ1-1; 7 bases align to TRBD1. CDR1 and CDR2 from the germline V gene are MNHNS and SASEGT. V gave up 7 bases and J gave up 5 bases; unmatched junction bases: 13. The CDR3 has 15 residues. Written as DNA, the CDR3 is TGTGCCAGCACCGCCCTACAGGGGTCCATGACTGAAGCTTTCTTT. This translates into CASTALQGSMTEAFF.

The J gene is TRBJ2-1, the V gene TRBV7-2, with 11 bases matching TRBD2. From germline, CDR1 is SGHTA and CDR2 FQGNSA. The ends lost 0 bases at V and 9 bases at J; junction bases unmatched: 4. This CDR3 region has 15 residues. CDR3 residues: CASSLASGRAGEQFF. The CDR3 bases are TGTGCCAGCAGCTTAGCTAGCGGGAGGGCCGGTGAGCAGTTCTTC.

This clonotype was seen only a few times. This rearrangement joins TRBV5-5 to TRBJ2-7, with a tentative D call TRBD2 (6 bases). The CDR3 consists of 11 residues. The V end was cut by 2 bases, the J end by 13 bases, with 13 bases between. Germline V gene data show CDR1 as SGHKS and CDR2 as YYEKEE (reference sequence). CDR3 sequence: CASSFGASEYF. The CDR3 DNA reads as TGTGCCAGCAGCTTTGGGGCTAGCGAATACTTC.

This clonotype was detected only once. The chain employs TRBV7-2 and TRBJ2-6; 8 bases match TRBD1. The V gene end was trimmed by 2 bases and the J gene end by 4 bases; junction bases not matched to a gene: 4. This CDR3 comprises 16 residues. Germline V CDR1 and CDR2: SGHTA, FQGNSA. For the CDR3, the DNA is TGTGCCAGCAGCTTACAGGGGGCGGTGGGGGCCAACGTCCTGACTTTC. Translation gives CASSLQGAVGANVLTF. Full variable domain (remainder filled in from reference TRBV7-2 and TRBJ2-6): GAGVSQSPSNKVTEKGKDVELRCDPISGHTALYWYRQSLGQGLEFLIYFQGNSAPDKSGLPSDRFSAERTGGSVSTLTIQRTQQEDSAVYLCASSLQGAVGANVLTFGAGSRLTVL.

Only a few counts were recorded for this clonotype. The CDR3 spells CSVEGTQETQYF. In DNA, the CDR3 is TGCAGCGTTGAGGGCACGCAAGAGACCCAGTACTTC. This chain links TRBV29-1 with TRBJ2-5; D unresolved. Per germline, CDR1 SQVTM and CDR2 ANQGSEA. V shed 3 bases and J shed 2 bases, with 7 bases lying between them. The CDR3 loop spans 12 amino acids.

This clonotype came up a few times. The V and J genes are TRBV7-2 and TRBJ2-1, with D uncertain. The germline gives CDR1 SGHTA, CDR2 FQGNSA. The CDR3 totals 12 residues. Between the trimmed V and J ends, which lost 5 bases and 6 bases, there was a span of 8 bases. DNA for the CDR3: TGTGCCAGCAGCGTCACCGGCAATGAGCAGTTCTTC. Translation: CASSVTGNEQFF.

This clonotype was picked up many times. This chain connects TRBV30 to TRBJ1-2, with D uncertain. CDR1 and CDR2 from the germline V gene are GTSNPN and SVGIG (reference sequence). This CDR3 contains 13 residues. The V and J ends lost 3 bases and 2 bases respectively, with 10 bases between them. CDR3 region: CAWSVGRNYGYTF. Here the CDR3 DNA reads TGTGCCTGGAGCGTGGGCAGAAACTATGGCTACACCTTC.

The table lists this clonotype with a few counts. CDR3 sequence reads: CASSSRQTNYNEQFF. CDR3 bases: TGTGCCAGCAGTTCGAGGCAGACCAATTACAATGAGCAGTTCTTC. The chain links TRBV12-3 or TRBV12-4 to TRBJ2-1; D call uncertain. Trimming pared 4 bases from V and 4 bases from J, leaving 14 bases between. This CDR3 spans 15 amino acids.

This clonotype showed up just a few times. The chain uses TRBV20-1 and TRBJ1-1; D remains ambiguous. This CDR3 spans 14 amino acids. The germline V and J ends were trimmed by 0 bases and 5 bases, with 13 bases remaining between them. Germline CDR1 reads DFQATT; CDR2 reads SNEGSKA (reference sequence). CDR3 residues: CSARDWATRTEAFF. The CDR3 DNA reads as TGCAGTGCTAGAGATTGGGCTACGAGGACTGAAGCTTTCTTT.

This clonotype was detected a few times. V is TRBV7-2 and J is TRBJ2-5; TRBD2 matches 10 bases. Unmatched junction bases numbered 9, after V lost 5 bases and J lost 6 bases. Germline CDR1 SGHTA, CDR2 FQGNSA. The CDR3 runs 15 residues. The CDR3 loop reads CASSTDSGRSQTQYF. In nucleotides, the CDR3 is TGTGCCAGCAGCACGGATAGCGGGAGGAGTCAGACCCAGTACTTC. Supplemented by reference TRBV7-2 and TRBJ2-5, the full variable domain reads GAGVSQSPSNKVTEKGKDVELRCDPISGHTALYWYRQSLGQGLEFLIYFQGNSAPDKSGLPSDRFSAERTGGSVSTLTIQRTQQEDSAVYLCASSTDSGRSQTQYFGPGTRLLVL.

V and J are TRBV3-1 and TRBJ2-2; 11 nucleotides match TRBD2. This CDR3 is 17 amino acids long. Unmatched junction bases numbered 10, after V lost 4 bases and J lost 6 bases. Germline loops: CDR1 LGHDT, CDR2 YNNKEL (reference sequence). CDR3 nucleotide sequence: TGTGCCAGCAGCCGAATAGCGGGGGGGCCGGTCCCCGGGGAGCTGTTTTTT. This codes for CASSRIAGGPVPGELFF.

This clonotype was recorded a few times. The genes are TRBV10-3 and TRBJ1-5; D might be TRBD1 (6 bases). The germline gives CDR1 ENHRY, CDR2 SYGVKD. The CDR3 consists of 14 residues. Trimming shortened V by 10 bases and J by 3 bases, and 16 bases separated the two germline ends. The CDR3 spells CATGEGDDNQPQHF. DNA for the CDR3: TGTGCCACAGGGGAAGGGGATGACAATCAGCCCCAGCATTTT.

The chain is built from TRBV5-1 and TRBJ2-1; 9 positions match TRBD2. Germline V gene sequence: CDR1 SGHRS, CDR2 YFSETQ. The J segment lost 8 bases and the V segment lost 0 bases, leaving 12 bases of the junction unmatched. The CDR3 runs to 17 residues. DNA of the CDR3: TGCGCCAGCAGCTTGGATATTGGGGCGGGAGGGGGCGATGAGCAGTTCTTC. Its protein product is CASSLDIGAGGGDEQFF.

The V call is TRBV6-5, the J call TRBJ2-7, with TRBD1 matching over 9 bases. The CDR3 is made up of 13 amino acids. CDR1 is MNHEY, CDR2 SVGAGI, per germline. The V and J ends lost 4 bases and 10 bases, in that order; junction bases with no gene match: 8. The CDR3 region has the DNA TGTGCCAGCAGTTCCGGGACAGGGTCCGTTCAGTACTTC. Protein: CASSSGTGSVQYF.

This clonotype was counted a few times. V usage is TRBV12-3 or TRBV12-4 and J usage is TRBJ2-2; 10 positions agree with TRBD2. With V trimmed by 4 bases and J by 4 bases, 12 bases remained unmatched. The CDR3 is 18 residues long. In nucleotides, the CDR3 is TGTGCCAGCAGTTCGGCAGGGTACGGGACTAGCGCCACCGGGGAGCTGTTTTTT. Translated: CASSSAGYGTSATGELFF.

This clonotype appeared a few times. The chain has TRBV11-3 and TRBJ2-7, with D possibly TRBD1 on 6 matching bases. CDR3 length: 13 residues. V was cut by 7 bases and J by 3 bases, with 13 bases left in between. Germline-derived CDR1 and CDR2 are SGHNT and YENEEA. This CDR3 reads CASMATGHYEQYF. CDR3 DNA: TGTGCCAGCATGGCGACAGGCCACTACGAGCAGTACTTC.